Described below is a single TCR beta chain sequence and its context. Authors' processing steps: Estimated nucleated cell counts came from reference gene primer amplification. Sequenced by immunoSEQ multiplex PCR; TCRdb stores in-frame clones only, minus some. V and J calls and clone size are copied from that table; D and trimming were computed from the DNA. The sample lists 45,000 to 50,000 clones; approximately 80% were seen once. Germline CDR1 is SGHVS and CDR2 is FQNEAQ. With V trimmed by 1 base and J by 6 bases, 11 bases remained unmatched. The CDR3 loop spans 16 amino acids. This record belongs to a study of blood T cell repertoires in COVID-19. Overall study context: Acute-phase and convalescent COVID-19 samples originated in the United States, Italy and Spain. T cells, B-cell-depleted T cells, or PBMCs provided the cDNA or gDNA that served as material.

The sequence derives from a man between 70 and 80 years old with acute or convalescent COVID-19. The chain combines TRBV7-8 with TRBJ1-1; 7 bases are a match to TRBD1. The sequencing input was peripheral blood. CDR3 amino acids: CASSLGSGQLRPEAFF. CDR3 coding DNA: TGTGCCAGCAGCTTAGGTTCGGGACAGTTGAGACCTGAAGCTTTCTTT.